This TCR beta chain is from a study of early T cells in non-severe SARS-CoV-2 infection. Study overall: Chains were not paired, and sequencing was done on bulk RNA from unsorted whole blood.

Findings and caveats of the study: Using VDJdb, the matching emphasized anti-spike CD8 responses while missing private and CD4 specificities.

This clonotype was seen repeatedly, ten times or more. Its antigen is still unknown. CDR1 is SEHNR, CDR2 FQNEAQ, per germline (reference sequence). Trimming shortened V by 6 bases and J by 4 bases, and 11 bases separated the two germline ends. The CDR3 is 13 residues long. Attachment of unique molecular identifiers was made to individual cDNA molecules. Each CDR3 protein is one row after TCRdb ran MiXCR on the 5' RACE reads. In the table there are about 60,000 distinct CDR3 sequences, 5.6% of which are singletons. This sequence joins TRBV7-9 and TRBJ2-3, with D perhaps matching TRBD2 (6 bases). The TCR was taken from an adult who was a healthcare worker with PCR-confirmed SARS-CoV-2 infection or an uninfected control (not recorded which). What was sequenced was whole blood. The CDR3 DNA reads TGTGCCAGCAGAATGGGGGACTCAGATACGCAGTATTTT. It specifies CASRMGDSDTQYF.